This TCR beta chain was observed in a study of patients and donors after allogeneic stem cell transplantation. V lost 5 bases to trimming and J lost 2 bases, with 11 bases between them. The CDR3 is 14 residues long. TCRdb fed the RT-PCR reads into MiXCR, producing one record per CDR3 protein. The repertoire holds approximately 99,000 distinct CDR3 sequences, with over 30% as singletons. This TCR was sampled from a human donor who was either an allogeneic HSCT recipient or a stem cell or donor lymphocyte infusion donor (not recorded which). It is not recorded whose cells these are; they may come from a transplant donor. This sequence joins TRBV12-3 or TRBV12-4 and TRBJ2-3; perhaps TRBD1 as D (6 bases). Material for sequencing was blood, either unsorted or a sorted T cell fraction (not recorded which). CDR3 loop: CASSRDTTTDTQYF. CDR3 coding DNA: TGTGCCAGCAGTCGGGACACCACCACAGATACGCAGTATTTT.